The rows below give T cell receptor beta chains drawn from one sample of a study of molecular identifiers for immune sequencing clone quantification. One entry per CDR3 protein, called by TCRdb with MiXCR from the PCR reads. The sample lists about 640,000 distinct CDR3 sequences, just under 20% occurring once. The sequenced sample consisted of naive CD8+ T cells from blood, with Jurkat cell RNA spiked in. These receptors came from a human donor in good health. Some libraries in this study had Jurkat cell RNA spiked in. Both conserved end residues are part of each CDR3. D genes are given only for firm matches. Only some rows state a clone size, as once, few, many or a class for expanded clones.

D gene	clone size	V gene	J gene	CDR3 protein	CDR3 DNA
.	many	TRBV7-9	TRBJ1-6	CASSLVPNNSPLHF	TGTGCCAGCAGCTTAGTACCAAATAATTCACCCCTCCACTTT
.	few	TRBV7-9	TRBJ2-5	CASSWEITETQYF	TGTGCCAGCAGCTGGGAAATTACGGAGACCCAGTACTTC
TRBD1	many	TRBV6-2/TRBV6-3	TRBJ1-5	CASSSTGQGVGNQPQHF	TGTGCCAGCAGTTCCACGGGACAGGGGGTGGGCAATCAGCCCCAGCATTTT
.	many	TRBV14	TRBJ2-5	CASSQGQYQETQYF	TGTGCCAGCAGCCAAGGGCAGTACCAAGAGACCCAGTACTTC
.	.	TRBV19	TRBJ2-7	CASSIAGRQYF	TGTGCCAGTAGTATTGCGGGACGGCAGTACTTC
TRBD2	.	TRBV10-3	TRBJ2-3	CAISKSLAGVADTQYF	TGTGCCATCAGTAAGTCTCTAGCGGGAGTCGCAGATACGCAGTATTTT
TRBD1	few	TRBV20-1	TRBJ2-1	CSASGDRVYNEQFF	TGCAGTGCTAGTGGAGACAGGGTATACAATGAGCAGTTCTTC
TRBD2	.	TRBV4-2	TRBJ2-7	CASSLTHGTSGYYEQYF	TGTGCCAGCAGCCTTACACACGGGACTAGCGGATACTACGAGCAGTACTTC
.	many	TRBV7-6	TRBJ1-1	CASSPIGGPLDTEAFF	TGTGCCAGCAGCCCCATCGGGGGGCCCCTGGACACTGAAGCTTTCTTT
TRBD2	many	TRBV5-1	TRBJ2-7	CASSLMSSGAYEQYF	TGCGCCAGCAGCTTGATGTCTAGCGGAGCCTACGAGCAGTACTTC
.	many	TRBV24-1	TRBJ2-2	CATSDSTDSGELFF	TGTGCCACCAGTGATTCGACCGACTCCGGGGAGCTGTTTTTT
.	many	TRBV6-2/TRBV6-3	TRBJ2-3	CASSWTAYGTDTQYF	TGTGCCAGCAGTTGGACAGCGTATGGCACAGATACGCAGTATTTT
TRBD1	few	TRBV6-2/TRBV6-3	TRBJ2-7	CASSYLPGTGFYEQYF	TGTGCCAGCAGTTACCTCCCCGGGACAGGATTCTACGAGCAGTACTTC
.	.	TRBV4-1	TRBJ2-3	CASSQVQGLISRDTQYF	TGCGCCAGCAGCCAAGTCCAGGGGCTAATCAGCCGGGATACGCAGTATTTT
.	many	TRBV6-5	TRBJ2-1	CASSYTGTPPSNEQFF	TGTGCCAGCAGTTACACCGGGACTCCACCCAGCAATGAGCAGTTCTTC
.	many	TRBV13	TRBJ1-1	CASSLALVSPNTEAFF	TGTGCCAGCAGCTTAGCGTTGGTCAGCCCGAACACTGAAGCTTTCTTT
.	few	TRBV20-1	TRBJ2-1	CSARGLENNEQFF	TGCAGTGCTAGAGGACTGGAGAACAATGAGCAGTTCTTC
TRBD1	few	TRBV27	TRBJ2-1	CAARQGDYSYNEQFF	TGTGCCGCCCGACAGGGGGACTACTCCTACAATGAGCAGTTCTTC
.	many	TRBV19	TRBJ2-2	CASTANTGELFF	TGTGCCAGTACCGCCAACACCGGGGAGCTGTTTTTT
.	many	TRBV12-5	TRBJ1-2	CASGLPGSHYGYTF	TGTGCTAGTGGTTTGCCGGGCAGCCACTATGGCTACACCTTC
.	.	TRBV20-1	TRBJ2-7	CSVRGSTEILHQPIIYEQYF	TGCAGTGTTAGAGGTTCGACAGAAATTCTCCACCAACCTATAATCTACGAGCAGTACTTC
.	many	TRBV19	TRBJ2-7	CASCRSFSDYEQYF	TGTGCCAGTTGCCGATCCTTTTCCGACTACGAGCAGTACTTC
.	many	TRBV4-3	TRBJ2-7	CASSQAQGLTYEQYF	TGCGCCAGCAGCCAAGCTCAGGGATTAACCTACGAGCAGTACTTC
TRBD1	few	TRBV27	TRBJ2-7	CASRDRGGSSYEQYF	TGTGCCAGCAGGGACAGGGGGGGGAGCTCCTACGAGCAGTACTTC
TRBD2	many	TRBV5-4	TRBJ2-2	CASSLLAGVRAGELFF	TGTGCCAGCAGCTTACTAGCGGGAGTACGGGCCGGGGAGCTGTTTTTT
.	few	TRBV27	TRBJ1-1	CASSNRGNTEAFF	TGTGCCAGCAGTAACAGAGGGAACACTGAAGCTTTCTTT